The sequence of this T cell receptor beta chain was determined in a study of control samples from healthy donors and cancer patients. CDR3 length: 15 residues. Germline V CDR1 and CDR2: SGHTA, FQGNSA. Trimming at V came to 5 bases and at J to 3 bases, leaving 4 bases not matched to a gene. Assay: immunoSEQ multiplex PCR; the TCRdb copy retains only in-frame clones and omits some. The top ten clones hold more than 1.3% of a sample with about 220,000 clones, 90% to 95% of them seen once. This receptor was obtained from a man aged 45-65 years in good health. The rearrangement joins TRBV7-2 to TRBJ2-2; TRBD2 aligns across 9 bases. Sequencing input: blood. Here the CDR3 reads CASSLGTSYTGELFF. Here the CDR3 DNA reads TGTGCCAGCAGCCTCGGGACTAGCTACACCGGGGAGCTGTTTTTT.